Following are 23 T cell receptor beta chains from one sample sequenced in a study of OX40 agonist ivuxolimab in advanced cancers. Using immunoSEQ multiplex PCR, the repertoire was profiled, and TCRdb retains in-frame clones only, with some absent. Of about 76,000 clones listed, approximately 91% are singletons. This sample comprised CD4+ or CD8+ T cells sorted from blood, obtained in a trial of the OX40 agonist ivuxolimab. These receptors were taken from an adult with an advanced solid tumor such as melanoma, head and neck, liver or kidney cancer.

This clone occurred once. The chain employs TRBV5-8 and TRBJ2-1; TRBD1 agrees at 7 bases. The CDR3 runs to 15 residues. From germline, CDR1 is SGHTS and CDR2 YDEGEE. The V and J ends lost 4 bases and 6 bases, in that order; junction bases with no gene match: 10. CDR3 residues: CASSRKDRSVNEQFF. In DNA, the CDR3 is TGTGCCAGCAGCCGCAAGGACAGGTCCGTCAATGAGCAGTTCTTC.

This clone was picked up one time. V usage is TRBV5-1 and J usage is TRBJ1-2, with a weak D call TRBD1 (5 bases). The germline V gene encodes CDR1 SGHRS and CDR2 YFSETQ. Deletions cut 0 bases from V and 4 bases from J, with 13 bases between. The CDR3 extends over 15 amino acids. CDR3: CASSLAGAGSYGYTF. The CDR3 bases are TGCGCCAGCAGCTTGGCCGGGGCAGGGTCCTATGGCTACACCTTC.

V usage is TRBV6-5 and J usage is TRBJ1-3; no reliable D call. Germline CDR1 reads MNHEY; CDR2 reads SVGAGI. V was cut by 2 bases and J by 1 base, with 3 bases left in between. The CDR3 extends over 13 amino acids. Written as DNA, the CDR3 is TGTGCCAGCAGTTACGGGTCTGGAAACACCATATATTTT. As protein: CASSYGSGNTIYF.

V gene TRBV11-3 combines with J gene TRBJ1-1, with a possible D match to TRBD1 (6 bases). The V and J ends lost 1 base and 2 bases respectively, with 11 bases between them. The CDR3 length is 15 residues. Per germline, CDR1 SGHNT and CDR2 YENEEA. The DNA for the CDR3 is TGTGCCAGCAGCTTAGTTGGGGGGCCAAACACTGAAGCTTTCTTT. Translation: CASSLVGGPNTEAFF. The full variable domain, completed using reference TRBV11-3 and TRBJ1-1, is EAGVVQSPRYKIIEKKQPVAFWCNPISGHNTLYWYLQNLGQGPELLIRYENEEAVDDSQLPKDRFSAERLKGVDSTLKIQPAELGDSAVYLCASSLVGGPNTEAFFGQGTRLTVV.

The rearrangement uses TRBV7-9 and TRBJ2-5; the D is unclear. The V gene's germline CDR1 is SEHNR and CDR2 FQNEAQ (reference sequence). V was shortened by 1 base and J by 2 bases, with 8 bases between the two germline ends. The CDR3 length is 14 residues. CDR3 nucleotides: TGTGCCAGCAGCTTAGTGACGCCACAAGAGACCCAGTACTTC. Translated, it gives CASSLVTPQETQYF.

V gene TRBV18 combines with J gene TRBJ2-7; the D gene is possibly TRBD1 (5 bases). This CDR3 region has 15 residues. Germline assignment: CDR1 KGHSH and CDR2 LQKENI. V lost 0 bases and J lost 3, with 12 bases in between. The CDR3 DNA reads TGTGCCAGCTCACCACCAGCAGGGAACAGCTACGAGCAGTACTTC. Translated: CASSPPAGNSYEQYF.

The V gene is TRBV29-1, the J gene TRBJ2-2; tentative D call: TRBD2 (5 bases). V was clipped by 5 bases and J by 3 bases, with 7 bases between them. Germline-derived CDR1 and CDR2 are SQVTM and ANQGSEA. CDR3 length: 12 amino acids. The CDR3 DNA reads TGCAGCGTTCGGCGGGACACCGGGGAGCTGTTTTTT. Its protein is CSVRRDTGELFF.

In its sample, this clone was seen a few times. The chain uses TRBV19 and TRBJ1-1; perhaps TRBD1 as D (5 bases). Trimming stripped 3 bases from V and 6 bases from J, with 11 bases between. CDR1 and CDR2 from the germline V gene are LNHDA and SQIVND (reference sequence). There are 13 residues in the CDR3. CDR3 in DNA: TGTGCCAGTAGTATCGGAGGGGTCGCTGAAGCTTTCTTT. Translating gives CASSIGGVAEAFF.

This clone was detected only once. The chain employs TRBV30 and TRBJ2-2; D uncertain. Trimming left V 6 bases short and J 7 bases short, with 9 bases between. CDR3 length: 11 residues. Germline V gives CDR1 GTSNPN, CDR2 SVGIG (reference sequence). The CDR3 DNA follows: TGTGCCTGTCCATTTGGCGGGGAGCTGTTTTTT. Protein sequence: CACPFGGELFF.

The rearrangement links TRBV5-1 to TRBJ2-1, with a possible D match to TRBD1 (5 bases). The germline V gene has CDR1 SGHRS and CDR2 YFSETQ. CDR3 length equals 13 residues. V was pared by 0 bases and J by 4 bases, with 5 bases between. This chain's CDR3 is CASSLGQYNEQFF. The CDR3 coding sequence is TGCGCCAGCAGCTTGGGACAGTACAATGAGCAGTTCTTC.

The chain uses TRBV10-3 and TRBJ2-7; 7 bases align to TRBD1. CDR1 is ENHRY and CDR2 is SYGVKD in the germline V gene. Germline trimming cut 5 bases from V and 3 bases from J; bases unmatched to any gene: 10. The CDR3 sequence is 15 residues long. In DNA form, the CDR3 reads TGTGCCATCAGTTCCGCGGTGCAGGGGGACTACGAGCAGTACTTC. Residues: CAISSAVQGDYEQYF.

The chain uses TRBV28 and TRBJ2-7; D possibly corresponds to TRBD1 (5 bases). This CDR3 contains 14 residues. The V and J ends lost 5 bases and 2 bases respectively, with 13 bases between them. Germline V gives CDR1 MDHEN, CDR2 SYDVKM. CDR3 amino acids: CASSPAGSAYEQYF. CDR3 DNA sequence: TGTGCCAGCAGTCCAGCAGGGTCAGCCTACGAGCAGTACTTC.

The V and J genes are TRBV5-7 and TRBJ1-3; D might be TRBD1 (6 bases). TRBV5-7 has ORF status, its function being uncertain. This CDR3 region has 15 residues. V lost 0 bases to trimming and J lost 0 bases, with 7 bases between them. The CDR3 spells CASSLEGVSGNTIYF. The DNA for the CDR3 is TGTGCCAGCAGCTTGGAGGGGGTCTCTGGAAACACCATATATTTT.

This clone was seen once. V gene TRBV7-4 combines with J gene TRBJ2-7; a possible D gene is TRBD2 (5 bases). This CDR3 region has 12 residues. Germline values: CDR1 SGHVT, CDR2 SQSDAQ. The V and J ends lost 5 bases and 7 bases respectively, with 12 bases between them. This CDR3 is CASSLPPGEQYF. CDR3 sequence (DNA): TGTGCCAGCAGCCTCCCCCCGGGAGAGCAGTACTTC.

The V gene is TRBV7-2, the J gene TRBJ2-7; D remains unclear. The CDR3 is 12 amino acids. The V end was cut by 4 bases, the J end by 0 bases, with 4 bases between. Germline CDR1 is SGHTA and CDR2 is FQGNSA. CDR3 DNA sequence: TGTGCCAGCAGCTCGAGCTCCTACGAGCAGTACTTC. Translating gives CASSSSSYEQYF.

The chain combines TRBV5-4 with TRBJ1-1, with D perhaps TRBD1 (5 bases). The CDR3 loop spans 15 amino acids. Germline CDR1 and CDR2: SGHNT and YYREEE (reference sequence). V gave up 4 bases and J gave up 3 bases, with 16 bases separating them. CDR3 sequence reads: CASSRGGTVDTEAFF. The CDR3 DNA reads as TGTGCCAGCAGCCGGGGGGGGACCGTTGACACTGAAGCTTTCTTT. The whole variable domain, filled in from reference TRBV5-4 and TRBJ1-1, reads ETGVTQSPTHLIKTRGQQVTLRCSSQSGHNTVSWYQQALGQGPQFIFQYYREEENGRGNFPPRFSGLQFPNYSSELNVNALELDDSALYLCASSRGGTVDTEAFFGQGTRLTVV.

The V and J genes are TRBV27 and TRBJ1-1; a weak D match, TRBD1 (5 bases). V lost 5 bases to trimming and J lost 5 bases, with 6 bases between them. The CDR3 has 11 residues. In germline, CDR1 is MNHEY, CDR2 SMNVEV (reference sequence). CDR3 region: CASSRGTEAFF. The CDR3 nucleotides are TGTGCCAGCAGTCGGGGGACTGAAGCTTTCTTT.

The chain is built from TRBV30 and TRBJ2-6; 9 bases fit TRBD1. With V trimmed by 5 bases and J by 3 bases, 5 bases remained unmatched. From germline, CDR1 is GTSNPN and CDR2 SVGIG (reference sequence). There are 15 residues in the CDR3. The CDR3 DNA follows: TGTGCCTGGGGACAGGGGCTTGTTGGGGCCAACGTCCTGACTTTC. This gives the protein CAWGQGLVGANVLTF.

This clone was recorded only once. This sequence joins TRBV15 and TRBJ2-1; 7 nucleotides match TRBD2. CDR1 is LNHNV, CDR2 YYDKDF, per germline (reference sequence). This CDR3 comprises 14 residues. Trimming at V came to 5 bases and at J to 4 bases, leaving 5 bases not matched to a gene. CDR3 in DNA: TGTGCCACCAGCGACACTAGCGCGTACAATGAGCAGTTCTTC. Translating gives CATSDTSAYNEQFF.

The rearrangement links TRBV5-1 to TRBJ1-2, with 10 bases identical to TRBD1. Unmatched junction bases numbered 7, after V lost 1 base and J lost 4 bases. CDR3 length: 16 residues. The V gene's germline CDR1 is SGHRS and CDR2 YFSETQ. The CDR3 DNA follows: TGCGCCAGCAGCTTGACCCCCGGACAGGGGGGCTATGGCTACACCTTC. The encoded protein is CASSLTPGQGGYGYTF. Full variable domain (remainder filled in from reference TRBV5-1 and TRBJ1-2): KAGVTQTPRYLIKTRGQQVTLSCSPISGHRSVSWYQQTPGQGLQFLFEYFSETQRNKGNFPGRFSGRQFSNSRSEMNVSTLELGDSALYLCASSLTPGQGGYGYTFGSGTRLTVV.

This chain joins TRBV6-5 and TRBJ2-7; weak D call: TRBD2 (6 bases). Germline V CDR1 and CDR2: MNHEY, SVGAGI. The CDR3 loop spans 14 amino acids. Between the trimmed V and J ends, which lost 5 bases and 2 bases, there was a span of 13 bases. CDR3 in DNA: TGTGCCAGCAGTCCCCTTGCGGGGACCTACGAGCAGTACTTC. Its translation: CASSPLAGTYEQYF.

This clone was seen once. The V call is TRBV7-3, the J call TRBJ2-7, with D perhaps given as TRBD1 or TRBD2 (5 bases each). The CDR3 spans 14 residues. Germline V CDR1 and CDR2: SGHTA, FQGTGA. Trimming took off 3 bases at V and 2 bases at J, with 11 bases between the two ends. The CDR3 loop reads CASSFGDGPYEQYF. The DNA for the CDR3 is TGTGCCAGCAGCTTTGGGGACGGCCCCTACGAGCAGTACTTC.

The genes are TRBV5-1 and TRBJ2-5, with unresolved D. Trimming left V 4 bases short and J 4 bases short, with 14 bases between. CDR1 SGHRS and CDR2 YFSETQ come from the germline V gene. CDR3 size: 14 residues. CDR3 nucleotides: TGCGCCAGCAGCCCACGGTTTATGGGAGAGACCCAGTACTTC. It codes for CASSPRFMGETQYF.